This entry lists 5 T cell receptor beta chains sequenced from one sample in a study of T cell changes during pregnancy in multiple sclerosis. Data came from immunoSEQ multiplex PCR; TCRdb stores just in-frame clones and leaves some out. The table lists tens of thousands of clones, roughly 92% of them singletons. The sequenced sample was peripheral blood, obtained in the second trimester of pregnancy. These receptors were collected from a female donor with multiple sclerosis, enrolled in a pregnancy study.

The chain's CDR3 is CSARAGNTQYF. CDR3 in DNA: TGCAGTGCTAGAGCGGGGAATACGCAGTATTTT. The V call is TRBV20-1, the J call TRBJ2-3; D is possibly TRBD2 (5 bases). The CDR3 covers 11 residues. Germline V lookup: CDR1 DFQATT, CDR2 SNEGSKA (reference sequence). Trimming left V 1 base short and J 7 bases short, with 6 bases between.

The rearrangement links TRBV7-9 to TRBJ2-7; a weak D match, TRBD1 (5 bases). V was pared by 0 bases and J by 6 bases, with 9 bases between. The CDR3 length is 13 residues. The germline V gene has CDR1 SEHNR and CDR2 FQNEAQ (reference sequence). This chain's CDR3 is CASSLADSREQYF. The CDR3 region has the DNA TGTGCCAGCAGCTTAGCCGACAGTCGCGAGCAGTACTTC.

The chain has TRBV11-3 and TRBJ2-3; TRBD1 matches at 8 bases. CDR1 SGHNT and CDR2 YENEEA come from the germline V gene. The CDR3 has 16 residues. V gave up 3 bases and J gave up 0 bases; unmatched junction bases: 5. The DNA for the CDR3 is TGTGCCAGCAGCTTGGGACAGGACGGGAGCACAGATACGCAGTATTTT. It specifies CASSLGQDGSTDTQYF.

The rearrangement links TRBV6-1 to TRBJ1-5, with TRBD1 identical over 9 bases. This CDR3 is built from 14 residues. Trimming at V came to 9 bases and at J to 3 bases, leaving 6 bases not matched to a gene. In germline, CDR1 is MNHNS, CDR2 SASEGT. The DNA for the CDR3 is TGTGCCAGTACCGGGACAGGGAACAATCAGCCCCAGCATTTT. This gives the protein CASTGTGNNQPQHF.

The chain employs TRBV5-1 and TRBJ2-3, with 7 bases aligning to TRBD1. The trim removed 5 bases at V and 0 bases at J, leaving 3 bases unmatched. Germline V gene lookup returns CDR1 SGHRS and CDR2 YFSETQ. The CDR3 is made up of 14 amino acids. CDR3 sequence: CASSQTGSTDTQYF. For the CDR3, the DNA is TGCGCCAGCAGTCAGACAGGGAGCACAGATACGCAGTATTTT.